The sequence of this T cell receptor (beta chain) was determined in a study of shared clonotypes between healthy human individuals. Germline V lookup: CDR1 SGHVS, CDR2 FNYEAQ. CDR3 length: 13 residues. V gave up 8 bases and J gave up 8 bases, with 16 bases separating them. As regards this clone: Its specificity is unknown.

The table came from immunoSEQ multiplex PCR; TCRdb's copy has only in-frame clones and leaves some out. The sample carries 2 million to 2.5 million clones, 90% to 97% recorded once. Overall study findings and caveats: Generation probability values for non-shared clonotypes were lower than those for clonotypes shared by all four donors.

This receptor was taken from a man aged 18 to 30 in good health. Sequences were obtained from naive CD4+ T cells sorted from blood. Subset defined: CD45RA+ positively selected. This chain uses TRBV7-6 with TRBJ2-1; D not certain. CDR3 bases: TGTGCCAGCCAGCTTACGGAGCTACATGAGCAGTTCTTC. As protein: CASQLTELHEQFF.